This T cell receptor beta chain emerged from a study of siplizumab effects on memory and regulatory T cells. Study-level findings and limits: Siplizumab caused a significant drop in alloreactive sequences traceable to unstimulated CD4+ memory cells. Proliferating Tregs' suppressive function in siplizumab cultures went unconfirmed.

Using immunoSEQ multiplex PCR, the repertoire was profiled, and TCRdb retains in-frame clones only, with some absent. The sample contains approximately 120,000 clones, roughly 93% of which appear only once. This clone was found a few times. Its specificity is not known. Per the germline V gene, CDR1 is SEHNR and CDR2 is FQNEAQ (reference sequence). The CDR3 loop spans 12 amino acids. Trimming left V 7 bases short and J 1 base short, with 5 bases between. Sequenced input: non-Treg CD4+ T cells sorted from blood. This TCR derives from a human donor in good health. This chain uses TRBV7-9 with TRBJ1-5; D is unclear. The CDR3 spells CASTRSNQPQHF. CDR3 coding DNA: TGTGCCAGCACCCGAAGCAATCAGCCCCAGCATTTT.